One sample yielded the 19 T cell receptor beta chains listed below, sequenced in a study of cytomegalovirus exposure and HLA in healthy donors. Measured with immunoSEQ multiplex PCR; TCRdb has only the in-frame clones, and not every one. The repertoire consists of more than 120,000 clones, with 70% to 90% occurring once and the leading ten covering 8.7%. The sequenced sample consisted of PBMCs. The source is a man aged 18 to 29 in good health and CMV-seropositive.

The V gene is TRBV9, the J gene TRBJ1-2; 8 bases are a match to TRBD1. The V gene's germline CDR1 is SGDLS and CDR2 YYNGEE. V lost 4 bases and J lost 2; bases outside the gene matches: 4. This CDR3 region has 14 residues. CDR3: CASSPRTGNYGYTF. CDR3 DNA: TGTGCCAGCAGCCCCCGGACAGGGAACTATGGCTACACCTTC.

The chain links TRBV12-5 to TRBJ2-7; 8 nucleotides agree with TRBD2. Losses at the gene ends were 0 bases for V and 3 bases for J; bases not matched to a gene: 10. CDR1 is LGHNT, CDR2 FRNRAP, per germline. This CDR3 has 17 amino acids. The CDR3 sequence: CASGLVGSGTIFYEQYF. CDR3 nucleotides: TGTGCTAGTGGTTTGGTAGGTAGCGGGACCATTTTCTACGAGCAGTACTTC.

The chain links TRBV28 to TRBJ1-2; D gene ambiguous. Between the trimmed V and J ends, which lost 10 bases and 5 bases, there was a span of 17 bases. There are 13 residues in the CDR3. CDR1 MDHEN and CDR2 SYDVKM come from the germline V gene. DNA of the CDR3: TGTGCCACCGGGGTCTCCCCGAAATATGGCTACACCTTC. This encodes CATGVSPKYGYTF.

This clone was counted a single time. V usage is TRBV6-1 and J usage is TRBJ2-3; D unresolved. V was cut by 4 bases and J by 2 bases, with 7 bases left in between. The CDR3 sequence is 13 residues long. Germline V gene data show CDR1 as MNHNS and CDR2 as SASEGT. The CDR3 nucleotides are TGTGCCAGCAGTGTGGCTCACACAGATACGCAGTATTTT. It encodes CASSVAHTDTQYF.

This chain links TRBV5-1 with TRBJ2-7; a weak D match, TRBD2 (7 bases). The CDR3 loop spans 15 amino acids. Per germline, CDR1 SGHRS and CDR2 YFSETQ. V was clipped by 1 base and J by 0 bases, with 11 bases between them. CDR3 protein: CASSLSRGGSYEQYF. CDR3 coding DNA: TGCGCCAGCAGCTTGAGTAGGGGGGGCTCCTACGAGCAGTACTTC.

The chain combines TRBV5-4 with TRBJ2-1; maybe TRBD2 (5 bases). Germline V gene lookup returns CDR1 SGHNT and CDR2 YYREEE (reference sequence). CDR3 size: 15 residues. V lost 0 bases and J lost 6, with 13 bases in between. CDR3 protein: CASSLGSSLSNEQFF. The CDR3 DNA sequence: TGTGCCAGCAGCTTGGGCTCTAGCCTAAGCAATGAGCAGTTCTTC. Full variable domain (rest looked up from reference TRBV5-4 and TRBJ2-1): ETGVTQSPTHLIKTRGQQVTLRCSSQSGHNTVSWYQQALGQGPQFIFQYYREEENGRGNFPPRFSGLQFPNYSSELNVNALELDDSALYLCASSLGSSLSNEQFFGPGTRLTVL.

The V call is TRBV2, the J call TRBJ2-1; 8 bases fit TRBD2. The CDR3 is 14 amino acids. Germline V CDR1 and CDR2: SNHLY, FYNNEI. Germline trimming cut 6 bases from V and 5 bases from J; bases unmatched to any gene: 6. The CDR3 loop is CASRIAGGNNEQFF. CDR3 DNA sequence: TGTGCCAGCAGAATTGCGGGAGGAAACAATGAGCAGTTCTTC.

This clone was observed a single time. This chain connects TRBV7-9 to TRBJ1-1, with D perhaps TRBD1 (6 bases). Trimming stripped 1 base from V and 11 bases from J, with 11 bases between. Per the germline V gene, CDR1 is SEHNR and CDR2 is FQNEAQ (reference sequence). The CDR3 is 12 amino acids. The CDR3 spells CASSLGADSAFF. CDR3 sequence (DNA): TGTGCCAGCAGCTTAGGGGCGGACAGCGCTTTCTTT.

The rearrangement joins TRBV5-4 to TRBJ1-1, with D perhaps matching TRBD1 (5 bases). Germline V gene data show CDR1 as SGHNT and CDR2 as YYREEE (reference sequence). The V end lost 3 bases, the J end lost 8 bases, and 14 bases lay between the germline ends. CDR3 size: 13 residues. DNA for the CDR3: TGTGCCAGCAGCTCGGGGGTGGCTCAAGAAGCTTTCTTT. It yields the protein CASSSGVAQEAFF.

The rearrangement links TRBV6-5 to TRBJ1-1; possible D gene TRBD1, 6 bases. The CDR3 length is 13 residues. V shed 5 bases and J shed 6 bases, with 13 bases lying between them. Germline V gene lookup returns CDR1 MNHEY and CDR2 SVGAGI. CDR3 region: CASSHREGPEAFF. CDR3 in DNA: TGTGCCAGCAGTCACAGGGAGGGTCCTGAAGCTTTCTTT.

This chain connects TRBV6-4 to TRBJ1-2; the D is unclear. Trimming took off 2 bases at V and 2 bases at J, with 12 bases between the two ends. Germline V gene data show CDR1 as MRHNA and CDR2 as SNTAGT. This CDR3 contains 15 residues. The chain's CDR3 is CASSDTQTGNYGYTF. CDR3 in DNA: TGTGCCAGCAGTGACACGCAGACCGGGAACTATGGCTACACCTTC.

Only one count was recorded for this clone. V usage is TRBV29-1 and J usage is TRBJ1-1; 11 bases map to TRBD1. The trim removed 7 bases at V and 4 bases at J, leaving 5 bases unmatched. The CDR3 extends over 13 amino acids. Germline V gene data show CDR1 as SQVTM and CDR2 as ANQGSEA. CDR3 region: CSARGTGGTEAFF. CDR3 in DNA: TGCAGCGCCCGCGGGACAGGGGGCACTGAAGCTTTCTTT.

V and J are TRBV7-9 and TRBJ2-1; TRBD2 matches at 12 bases. J was trimmed by 5 bases and V by 5 bases; bases with no gene match: 1. Germline loops: CDR1 SEHNR, CDR2 FQNEAQ (reference sequence). The CDR3 is 14 amino acids. CDR3: CASSRTSGDNEQFF. The CDR3 nucleotides read TGTGCCAGCAGCAGGACTAGCGGGGACAATGAGCAGTTCTTC.

This clone was observed a single time. The chain is built from TRBV5-6 and TRBJ2-1, with D maybe TRBD1 (6 bases). The CDR3 totals 13 residues. Germline V gives CDR1 SGHDT, CDR2 YYEEEE. Trimming stripped 4 bases from V and 5 bases from J, with 10 bases between. CDR3 residues: CASSVDSNNEQFF. Here the CDR3 DNA reads TGTGCCAGCAGCGTGGACAGTAACAATGAGCAGTTCTTC.

The rearrangement links TRBV13 to TRBJ2-7; D possibly corresponds to TRBD2 (5 bases). The V end was cut by 6 bases, the J end by 2 bases, with 17 bases between. The CDR3 has 15 amino acids. Germline V lookup: CDR1 PRHDT, CDR2 FYEKMQ (reference sequence). This CDR3 reads CASRKVERLTYEQYF. The CDR3 DNA reads as TGTGCCAGCAGAAAGGTGGAGCGGCTTACCTACGAGCAGTACTTC.

This clone showed up just once. The gene calls are TRBV9 and TRBJ1-6; TRBD1 might be the D (6 bases). The germline CDR1 and CDR2 sequences are SGDLS and YYNGEE. The CDR3 is made up of 15 amino acids. The V end lost 0 bases, the J end lost 14 bases, and 18 bases lay between the germline ends. CDR3 residues: CASSVEGHRRGTLHF. CDR3 nucleotide sequence: TGTGCCAGCAGCGTAGAGGGACACCGCCGAGGGACCCTCCACTTT.

The chain has TRBV4-2 and TRBJ1-1; D gene unclear. This CDR3 is 12 amino acids long. In germline, CDR1 is LGHNA, CDR2 YNFKEQ. Trimming cost V 1 base and J 8 bases, with 8 bases left between them. DNA of the CDR3: TGTGCCAGCAGCCAAGTGGCAGGAGAAGCTTTCTTT. The encoded protein is CASSQVAGEAFF.

The V gene is TRBV2, the J gene TRBJ2-6; TRBD2 aligns across 13 bases. CDR1 is SNHLY, CDR2 FYNNEI, per germline. This CDR3 contains 16 residues. The V segment lost 9 bases and the J segment 2 bases; nucleotides outside the gene matches: 4. CDR3 coding DNA: TGTGCCAGGGGGACTAGCGGGGTGCCTGGGGCCAACGTCCTGACTTTC. This gives the protein CARGTSGVPGANVLTF.

Here the CDR3 DNA reads TGTGCCAGCAGTTACACATTACCCGGGGAGCTGTTTTTT. Protein sequence: CASSYTLPGELFF. The chain has TRBV2 and TRBJ2-2; D unclear. Germline V gene lookup returns CDR1 SNHLY and CDR2 FYNNEI. CDR3 length: 13 residues. Trimming cost V 5 bases and J 6 bases, with 10 bases left between them.